This T cell receptor beta chain was sequenced for a study of shared clonotypes between healthy human individuals. Study-level results: The represented genetic and exposure-history diversity was limited by the small number of donors.

The CDR3 totals 16 residues. V trimming: 0 bases; J trimming: 0 bases; junction bases outside the gene matches: 4. Germline assignment: CDR1 SGHRS and CDR2 YFSETQ. In the case of this clone: Its antigen remains unknown.

The repertoire was sequenced with immunoSEQ multiplex PCR; TCRdb's copy has only in-frame clones and lacks some. The table includes 850,000 to 1,200,000 clones, around 74% detected once. The TCR sequence derives from a man between 18 and 29 years old in good health. This chain uses TRBV5-1 with TRBJ2-3; 7 nucleotides agree with TRBD2. Sequenced sample: memory CD4+ T cells sorted from blood. Regarding subset: CD45RA-negative fraction. The CDR3 region has the DNA TGCGCCAGCAGCTTGGAGGGAGGGTATAGCACAGATACGCAGTATTTT. It is translated as CASSLEGGYSTDTQYF.